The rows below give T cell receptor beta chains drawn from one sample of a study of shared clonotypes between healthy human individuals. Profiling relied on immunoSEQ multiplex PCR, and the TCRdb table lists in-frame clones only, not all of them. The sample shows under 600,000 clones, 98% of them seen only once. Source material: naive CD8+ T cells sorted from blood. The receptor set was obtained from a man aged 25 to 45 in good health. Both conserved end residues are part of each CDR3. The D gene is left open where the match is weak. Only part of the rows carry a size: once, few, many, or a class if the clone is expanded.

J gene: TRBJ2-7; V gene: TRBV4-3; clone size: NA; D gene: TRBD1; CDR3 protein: CASSQGTGVSEQYF; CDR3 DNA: TGCGCCAGCAGCCAAGGGACAGGGGTTTCCGAGCAGTACTTC
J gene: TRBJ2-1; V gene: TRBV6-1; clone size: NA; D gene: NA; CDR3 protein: CASSGTMSGLDEQFF; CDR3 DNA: TGTGCCAGCAGTGGGACGATGTCGGGGCTCGATGAGCAGTTCTTC
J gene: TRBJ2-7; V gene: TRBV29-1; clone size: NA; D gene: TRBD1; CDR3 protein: CSVEVRGDRSSYEQYF; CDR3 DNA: TGCAGCGTTGAAGTTCGTGGGGACAGGTCATCCTACGAGCAGTACTTC
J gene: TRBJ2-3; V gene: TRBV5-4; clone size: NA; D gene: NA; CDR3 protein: CASSPGTPGGTDTQYF; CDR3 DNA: TGTGCCAGCAGCCCCGGGACACCAGGGGGCACAGATACGCAGTATTTT
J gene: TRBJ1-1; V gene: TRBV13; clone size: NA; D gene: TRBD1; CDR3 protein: CASSSGTGAPEAFF; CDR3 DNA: TGTGCCAGCAGCTCCGGGACAGGGGCCCCTGAAGCTTTCTTT
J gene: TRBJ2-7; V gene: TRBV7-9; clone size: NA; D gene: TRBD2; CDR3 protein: CASSSTSGRSSMYEQYF; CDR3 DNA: TGTGCCAGCAGCTCCACTAGCGGGAGAAGTAGTATGTACGAGCAGTACTTC
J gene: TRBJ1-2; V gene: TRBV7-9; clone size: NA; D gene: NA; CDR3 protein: CASSLAGALVVYGYTF; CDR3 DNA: TGTGCCAGCAGCTTAGCCGGGGCCTTAGTCGTCTATGGCTACACCTTC
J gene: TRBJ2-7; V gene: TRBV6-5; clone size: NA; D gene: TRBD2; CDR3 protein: CASSYSLAGGEQYF; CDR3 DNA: TGTGCCAGCAGTTACTCACTAGCGGGAGGTGAGCAGTACTTC
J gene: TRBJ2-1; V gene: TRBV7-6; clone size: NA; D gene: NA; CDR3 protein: CASSLSGNEQFF; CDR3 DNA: TGTGCCAGCAGCTTAAGCGGCAATGAGCAGTTCTTC
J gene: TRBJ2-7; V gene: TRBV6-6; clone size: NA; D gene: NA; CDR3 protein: CASRTGLPPYEQYF; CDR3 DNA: TGTGCCAGCAGAACGGGACTTCCCCCCTACGAGCAGTACTTC
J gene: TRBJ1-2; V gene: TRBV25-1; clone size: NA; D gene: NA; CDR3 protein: CASNAPGQPWGYTF; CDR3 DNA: TGTGCCAGCAACGCCCCTGGACAGCCGTGGGGCTACACCTTC
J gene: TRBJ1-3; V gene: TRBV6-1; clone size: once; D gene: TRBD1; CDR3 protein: CAGPGGSGNTIYF; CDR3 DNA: TGTGCCGGTCCAGGGGGCTCTGGAAACACCATATATTTT
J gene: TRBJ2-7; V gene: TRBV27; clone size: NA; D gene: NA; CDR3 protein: CASTFQSGNSYEQYF; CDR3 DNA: TGTGCCAGCACCTTCCAAAGCGGTAACTCCTACGAGCAGTACTTC
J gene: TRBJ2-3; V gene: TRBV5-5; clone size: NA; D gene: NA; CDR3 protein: CASSLDSPDTQYF; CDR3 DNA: TGTGCCAGCAGCTTGGATAGCCCGGATACGCAGTATTTT
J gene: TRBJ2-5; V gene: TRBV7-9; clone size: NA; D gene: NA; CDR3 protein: CASSLALDGTQYF; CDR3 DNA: TGTGCCAGCAGCTTAGCTCTAGACGGGACCCAGTACTTC
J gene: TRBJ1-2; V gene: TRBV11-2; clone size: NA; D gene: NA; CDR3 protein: CASSLSGEGYGYTF; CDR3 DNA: TGTGCCAGCAGCTTGTCAGGGGAGGGCTATGGCTACACCTTC
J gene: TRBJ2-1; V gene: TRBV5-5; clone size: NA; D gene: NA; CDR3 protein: CASSLAGEVTYNEQFF; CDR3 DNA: TGTGCCAGCAGCTTGGCCGGAGAGGTCACCTACAATGAGCAGTTCTTC
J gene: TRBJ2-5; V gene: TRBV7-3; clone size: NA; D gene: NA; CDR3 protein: CASSHLGAGTQETQYF; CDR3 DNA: TGTGCCAGCAGCCATCTGGGGGCGGGAACACAAGAGACCCAGTACTTC
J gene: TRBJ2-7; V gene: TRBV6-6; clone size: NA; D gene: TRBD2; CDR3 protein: CASSLVGGGSSYEQYF; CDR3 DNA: TGTGCCAGCAGTTTGGTTGGGGGAGGGAGTTCCTACGAGCAGTACTTC
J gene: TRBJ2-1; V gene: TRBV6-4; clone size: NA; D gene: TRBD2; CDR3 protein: CASSDSRREGEQFF; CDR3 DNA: TGTGCCAGCAGTGACTCAAGACGGGAGGGTGAGCAGTTCTTC
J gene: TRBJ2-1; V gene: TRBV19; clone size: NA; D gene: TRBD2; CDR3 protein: CASSEMGLAGDNEQFF; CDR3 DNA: TGTGCCAGTAGTGAGATGGGACTAGCGGGAGACAATGAGCAGTTCTTC
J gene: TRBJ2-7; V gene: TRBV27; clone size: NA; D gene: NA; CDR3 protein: CASSFWGYEQYF; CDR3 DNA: TGTGCCAGCAGTTTTTGGGGCTACGAGCAGTACTTC
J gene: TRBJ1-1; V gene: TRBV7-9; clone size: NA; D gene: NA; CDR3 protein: CASSSLRGAGTEAFF; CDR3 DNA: TGTGCCAGCAGCTCCTTGAGGGGTGCTGGCACTGAAGCTTTCTTT
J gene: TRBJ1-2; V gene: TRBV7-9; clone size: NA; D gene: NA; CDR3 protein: CASSPVPLLGYTF; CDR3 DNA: TGTGCCAGCAGCCCCGTCCCGCTTTTGGGCTACACCTTC
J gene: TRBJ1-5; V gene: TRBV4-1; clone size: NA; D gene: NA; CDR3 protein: CASSQDYYQPQHF; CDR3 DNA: TGCGCCAGCAGCCAAGATTACTATCAGCCCCAGCATTTT